The clone carrying this TCR beta chain showed up just a few times. Its antigen is currently unknown. The data were obtained in a study of T cell repertoires in cytomegalovirus infection. Study-wide background: Both CMV infection and a matching HLA type were indicated by public TCR beta signatures. The study, taken as a whole, reports: CMV-specific TCR beta clonotypes restricted by HLA-C were the ones dominating the ex vivo response.

One entry per CDR3 protein, called by TCRdb with MiXCR from the reads. The sample shows approximately 73,000 distinct CDR3 sequences, around 37% of them seen only once. The CDR3 has 17 residues. Germline CDR1 and CDR2: SGHDT and YYEEEE. V gave up 4 bases and J gave up 0 bases; unmatched junction bases: 9. The V call is TRBV5-6, the J call TRBJ1-5; 8 bases map to TRBD1. The input for sequencing was CD8+ T cells from cultured PBMCs, taken from culture after CMV antigen stimulation. This TCR derives from a human donor in good health (CMV status not recorded). Some clones in this sample may be carry-over from other donors' samples. The CDR3 is CASSLGTGGDSNQPQHF. The CDR3 DNA reads TGTGCCAGCAGCCTGGGGACAGGCGGAGATAGCAATCAGCCCCAGCATTTT.